This T cell receptor (beta chain) originates from a study of CD8+CD57+ T cells in acquired aplastic anemia. Study context: Isolated CD4+ and CD8+ cells, once sorted, yielded DNA averaging around 3 ug. Study outcomes and limitations: Patients and controls turned out to have roughly 30 CD8+ CDR3 sequences in common.

The V gene's germline CDR1 is LGHNT and CDR2 FRNRAP. The CDR3 is 12 amino acids. TCR beta VDJ and CDR3 profiles were obtained from a genomic DNA template. TCRdb fed the reads into MiXCR, producing one record per CDR3 protein. The table has fewer than 200,000 distinct CDR3 sequences, 40% to 55% seen once. Patients picked for sequencing had shown CD8+CD57+ cell expansion detected by flow cytometry. At blood sampling, none of the patients had yet received therapy. A remark on this clonotype: The antigen remains undetermined.

The rearrangement joins TRBV12-5 to TRBJ1-2; D not resolved. The TCR sequence derives from a human donor with aplastic anemia. The sample taken for sequencing was sorted CD4+, CD8+, or CD8+CD57+ T cells (not recorded which) from PBMCs. This CDR3 reads CASALSNYGYTF. CDR3 DNA: TGTGCCTCGGCCCTTAGTAACTATGGCTACACCTTC.